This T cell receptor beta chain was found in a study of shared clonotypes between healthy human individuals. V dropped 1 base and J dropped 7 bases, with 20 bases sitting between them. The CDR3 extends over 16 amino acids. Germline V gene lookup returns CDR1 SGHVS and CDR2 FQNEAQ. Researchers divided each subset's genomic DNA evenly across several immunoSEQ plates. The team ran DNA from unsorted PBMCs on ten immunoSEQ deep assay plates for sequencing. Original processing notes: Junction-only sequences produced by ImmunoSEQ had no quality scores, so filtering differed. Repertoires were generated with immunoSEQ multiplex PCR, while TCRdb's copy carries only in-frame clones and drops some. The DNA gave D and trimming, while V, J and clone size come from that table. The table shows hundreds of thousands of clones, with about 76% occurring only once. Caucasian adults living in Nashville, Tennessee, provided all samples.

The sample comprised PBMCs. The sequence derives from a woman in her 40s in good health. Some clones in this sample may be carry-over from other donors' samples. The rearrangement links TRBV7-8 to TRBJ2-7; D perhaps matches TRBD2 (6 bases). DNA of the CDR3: TGTGCCAGCAGCTTAGAATGGGTAGGGACTCGCGGGGAGCAGTACTTC. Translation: CASSLEWVGTRGEQYF.